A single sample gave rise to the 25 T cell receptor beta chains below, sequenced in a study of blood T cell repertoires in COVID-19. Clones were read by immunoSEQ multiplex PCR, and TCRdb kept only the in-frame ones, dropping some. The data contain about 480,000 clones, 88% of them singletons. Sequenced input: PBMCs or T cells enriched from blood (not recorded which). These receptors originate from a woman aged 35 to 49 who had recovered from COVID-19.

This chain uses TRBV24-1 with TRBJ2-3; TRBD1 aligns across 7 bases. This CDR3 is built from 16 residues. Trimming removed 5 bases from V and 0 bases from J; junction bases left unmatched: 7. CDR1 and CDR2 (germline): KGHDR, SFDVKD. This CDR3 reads CATSGEQGWSTDTQYF. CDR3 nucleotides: TGTGCCACCAGTGGCGAACAGGGGTGGAGCACAGATACGCAGTATTTT.

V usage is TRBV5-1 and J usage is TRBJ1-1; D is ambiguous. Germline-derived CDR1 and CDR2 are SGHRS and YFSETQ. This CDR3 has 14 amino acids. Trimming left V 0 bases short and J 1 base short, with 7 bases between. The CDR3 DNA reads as TGCGCCAGCAGCTTGGCCGGGGAGAACACTGAAGCTTTCTTT. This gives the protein CASSLAGENTEAFF.

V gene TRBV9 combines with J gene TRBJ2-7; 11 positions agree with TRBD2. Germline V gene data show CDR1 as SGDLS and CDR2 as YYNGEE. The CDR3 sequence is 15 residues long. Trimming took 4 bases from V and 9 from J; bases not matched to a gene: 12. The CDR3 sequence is CASSNRTSGYSRQYF. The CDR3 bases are TGTGCCAGCAGCAACCGGACTAGCGGGTACAGTAGGCAGTACTTC. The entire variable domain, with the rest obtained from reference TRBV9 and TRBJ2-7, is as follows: DSGVTQTPKHLITATGQRVTLRCSPRSGDLSVYWYQQSLDQGLQFLIQYYNGEERAKGNILERFSAQQFPDLHSELNLSSLELGDSALYFCASSNRTSGYSRQYFGPGTRLTVT.

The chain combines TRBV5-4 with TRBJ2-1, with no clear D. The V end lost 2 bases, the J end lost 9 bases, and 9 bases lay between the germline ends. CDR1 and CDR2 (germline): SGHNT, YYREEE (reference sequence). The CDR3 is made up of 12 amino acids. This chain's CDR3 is CASSLVLSEQFF. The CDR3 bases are TGTGCCAGCAGCTTAGTTTTGAGTGAGCAGTTCTTC.

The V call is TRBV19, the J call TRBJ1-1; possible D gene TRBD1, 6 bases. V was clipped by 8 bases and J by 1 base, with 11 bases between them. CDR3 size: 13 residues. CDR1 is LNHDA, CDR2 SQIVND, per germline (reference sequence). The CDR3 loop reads CASLGHPNTEAFF. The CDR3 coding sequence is TGTGCCAGTCTGGGACACCCGAACACTGAAGCTTTCTTT.

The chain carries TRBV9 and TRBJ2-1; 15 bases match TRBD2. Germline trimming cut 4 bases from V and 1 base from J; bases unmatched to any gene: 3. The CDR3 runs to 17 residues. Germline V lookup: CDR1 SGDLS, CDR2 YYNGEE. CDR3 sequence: CASSFGLAGGSYNEQFF. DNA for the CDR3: TGTGCCAGCAGCTTCGGACTAGCGGGAGGGTCCTACAATGAGCAGTTCTTC.

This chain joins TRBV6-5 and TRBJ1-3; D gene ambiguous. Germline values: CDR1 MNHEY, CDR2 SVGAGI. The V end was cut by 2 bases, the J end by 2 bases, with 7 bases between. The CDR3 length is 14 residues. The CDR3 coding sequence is TGTGCCAGCAGTTACGGCAGGCCTGGAAACACCATATATTTT. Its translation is CASSYGRPGNTIYF.

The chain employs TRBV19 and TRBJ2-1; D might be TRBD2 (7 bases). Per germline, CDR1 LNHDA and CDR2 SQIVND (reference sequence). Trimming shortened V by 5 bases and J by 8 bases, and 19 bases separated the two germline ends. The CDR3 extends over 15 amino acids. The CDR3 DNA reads TGTGCCAGTAGTCTCCAGGCCCTAGGGGGGGATGAGCAGTTCTTC. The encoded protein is CASSLQALGGDEQFF. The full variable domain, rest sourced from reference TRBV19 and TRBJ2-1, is DGGITQSPKYLFRKEGQNVTLSCEQNLNHDAMYWYRQDPGQGLRLIYYSQIVNDFQKGDIAEGYSVSREKKESFPLTVTSAQKNPTAFYLCASSLQALGGDEQFFGPGTRLTVL.

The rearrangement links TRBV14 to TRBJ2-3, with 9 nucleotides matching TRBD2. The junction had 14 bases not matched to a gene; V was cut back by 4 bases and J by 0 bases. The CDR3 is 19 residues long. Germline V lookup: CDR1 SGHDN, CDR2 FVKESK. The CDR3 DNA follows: TGTGCCAGCAGCCTTTACCCCCTGCCGACTAGCGGAAGCACAGATACGCAGTATTTT. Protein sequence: CASSLYPLPTSGSTDTQYF.

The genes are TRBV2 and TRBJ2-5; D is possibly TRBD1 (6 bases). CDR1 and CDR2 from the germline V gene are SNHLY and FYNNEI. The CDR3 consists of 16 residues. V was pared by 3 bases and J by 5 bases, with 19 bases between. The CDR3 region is CASSDPRTVGGETQYF. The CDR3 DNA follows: TGTGCCAGCAGTGATCCCCGGACAGTTGGGGGTGAGACCCAGTACTTC.

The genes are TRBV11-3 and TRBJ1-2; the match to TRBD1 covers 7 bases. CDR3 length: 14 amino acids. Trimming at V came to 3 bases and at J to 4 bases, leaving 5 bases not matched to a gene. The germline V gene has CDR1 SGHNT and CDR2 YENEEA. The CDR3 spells CASSFGTETYGYTF. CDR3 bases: TGTGCCAGCAGCTTCGGGACAGAGACCTATGGCTACACCTTC.

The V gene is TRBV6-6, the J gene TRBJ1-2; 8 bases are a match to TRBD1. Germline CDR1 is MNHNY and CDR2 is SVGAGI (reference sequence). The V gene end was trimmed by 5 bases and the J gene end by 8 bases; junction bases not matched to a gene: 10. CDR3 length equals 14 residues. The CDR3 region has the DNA TGTGCCAGCAGTCAATGGCAGGGGGCGGAGGGCTACACCTTC. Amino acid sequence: CASSQWQGAEGYTF.

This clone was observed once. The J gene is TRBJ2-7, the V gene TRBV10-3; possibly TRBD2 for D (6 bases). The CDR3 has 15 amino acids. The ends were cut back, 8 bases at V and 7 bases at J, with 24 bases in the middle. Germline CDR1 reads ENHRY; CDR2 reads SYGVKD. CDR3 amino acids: CAIGGLDRASGEQYF. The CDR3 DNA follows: TGTGCCATCGGAGGGTTGGACCGCGCATCGGGGGAGCAGTACTTC.

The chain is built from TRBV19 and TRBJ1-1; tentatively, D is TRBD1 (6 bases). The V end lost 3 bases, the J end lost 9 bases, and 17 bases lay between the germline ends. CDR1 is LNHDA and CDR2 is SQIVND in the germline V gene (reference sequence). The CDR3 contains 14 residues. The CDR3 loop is CASSMGEGEWKAFF. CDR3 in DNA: TGTGCCAGTAGTATGGGGGAGGGGGAATGGAAAGCTTTCTTT.

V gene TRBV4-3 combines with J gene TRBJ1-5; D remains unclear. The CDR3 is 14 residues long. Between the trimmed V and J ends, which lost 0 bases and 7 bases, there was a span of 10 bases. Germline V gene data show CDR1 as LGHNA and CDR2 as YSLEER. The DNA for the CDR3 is TGCGCCAGCAGCCAAGATTTCGGGATCCAGCCCCAGCATTTT. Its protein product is CASSQDFGIQPQHF.

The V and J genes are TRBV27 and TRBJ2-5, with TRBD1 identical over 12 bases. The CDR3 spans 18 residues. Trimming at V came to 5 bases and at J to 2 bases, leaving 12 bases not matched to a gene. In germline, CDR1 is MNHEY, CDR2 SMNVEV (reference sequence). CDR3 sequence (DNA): TGTGCCAGCAGTAGGGACAGGGGGCCTAAAGCCGATCAAGAGACCCAGTACTTC. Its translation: CASSRDRGPKADQETQYF.

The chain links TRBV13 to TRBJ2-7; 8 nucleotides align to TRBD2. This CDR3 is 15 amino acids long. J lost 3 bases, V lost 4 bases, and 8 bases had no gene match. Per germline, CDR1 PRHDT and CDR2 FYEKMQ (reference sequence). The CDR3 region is CASSSGTRVSYEQYF. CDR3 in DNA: TGTGCCAGCAGCTCCGGGACTAGAGTGAGCTACGAGCAGTACTTC.

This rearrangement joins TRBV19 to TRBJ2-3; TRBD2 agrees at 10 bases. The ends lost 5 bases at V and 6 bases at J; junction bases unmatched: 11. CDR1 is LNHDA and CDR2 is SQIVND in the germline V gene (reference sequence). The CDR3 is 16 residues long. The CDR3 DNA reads TGTGCCAGTAGTCCCGGACTAGCGGCGAGAGGGGATACGCAGTATTTT. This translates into CASSPGLAARGDTQYF.

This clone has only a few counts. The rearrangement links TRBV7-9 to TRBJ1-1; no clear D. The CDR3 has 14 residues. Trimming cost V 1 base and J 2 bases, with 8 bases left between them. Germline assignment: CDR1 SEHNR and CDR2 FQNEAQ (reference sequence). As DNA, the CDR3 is TGTGCCAGCAGCTTAGAAGGGAGAAACACTGAAGCTTTCTTT. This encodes CASSLEGRNTEAFF.

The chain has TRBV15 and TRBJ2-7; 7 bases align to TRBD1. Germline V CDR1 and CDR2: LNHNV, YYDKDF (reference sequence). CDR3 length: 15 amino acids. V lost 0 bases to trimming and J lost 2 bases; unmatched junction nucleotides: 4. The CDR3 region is CATSRDRGQAYEQYF. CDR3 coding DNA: TGTGCCACCAGCAGAGATCGAGGACAGGCCTACGAGCAGTACTTC.

The CDR3 nucleotides read TGTGCCTGGAGTGTACTATGGATGAACACTGAAGCTTTCTTT. Its translation: CAWSVLWMNTEAFF. The V and J genes are TRBV30 and TRBJ1-1; D is undetermined. The CDR3 contains 14 residues. Per germline, CDR1 GTSNPN and CDR2 SVGIG (reference sequence). The V gene lost 0 bases and the J gene lost 0 bases, with 8 bases spanning the gap.

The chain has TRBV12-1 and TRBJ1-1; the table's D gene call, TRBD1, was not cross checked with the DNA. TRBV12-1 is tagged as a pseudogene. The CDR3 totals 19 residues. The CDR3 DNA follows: TGTGCCAGCAGCGCATTGTGGGCCCGGGACAGGGGTCAGAACACTGAAGCTTTCTTT. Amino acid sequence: CASSALWARDRGQNTEAFF.

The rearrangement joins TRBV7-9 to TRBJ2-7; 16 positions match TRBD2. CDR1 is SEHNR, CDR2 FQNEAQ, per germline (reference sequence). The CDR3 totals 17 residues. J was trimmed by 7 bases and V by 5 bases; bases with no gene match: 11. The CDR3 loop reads CASSTDPGLAGGPEQYF. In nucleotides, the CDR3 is TGTGCCAGCAGCACAGATCCGGGACTAGCGGGAGGGCCTGAGCAGTACTTC.

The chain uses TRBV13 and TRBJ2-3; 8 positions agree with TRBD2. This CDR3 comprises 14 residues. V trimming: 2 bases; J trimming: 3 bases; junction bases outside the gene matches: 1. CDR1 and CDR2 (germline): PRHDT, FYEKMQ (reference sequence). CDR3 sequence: CASSLTGGTDTQYF. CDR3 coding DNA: TGTGCCAGCAGCTTAACGGGAGGGACAGATACGCAGTATTTT.

In nucleotides, the CDR3 is TGTGCCACCAGTGATTTCGGCGGGGATGGGACCCAGTACTTC. Amino acids: CATSDFGGDGTQYF. This sequence joins TRBV24-1 and TRBJ2-5; D is perhaps TRBD2 (6 bases). CDR3 length: 14 residues. Germline assignment: CDR1 KGHDR and CDR2 SFDVKD. Trimming took off 1 base at V and 7 bases at J, with 12 bases between the two ends.